The sequence of this T cell receptor beta chain was determined in a study of cytomegalovirus exposure and HLA in healthy donors (dated by TCRdb to between 2016 and 2019). Background on the whole study: In an earlier analysis of roughly 590 of the donors, about 270 Gb of sequence data and 95 million to 130 million unique TCR beta sequences from about 190 million T cells were reported. An early release that covered several hundred HLA-typed donors contained around 300 gigabases of sequencing data and 65 million to 100 million unique TCR sequences. Among the roughly 400 genotyped donors, under 90% belonged to the genetic ancestry cluster associated with self-reported Caucasian donors. The study aimed to test whether cataloging public T cell receptors could reveal signatures of past pathogen exposure. Using immunosequencing, the study profiled T cell repertoires from 666 subjects and related those repertoires to cytomegalovirus serostatus. In addition to the first cohort of approximately 670 subjects, a separate validation cohort of over 90 different subjects was used. To predict cytomegalovirus infection status, the study combined high-throughput TCR immunosequencing, statistical association of individual TCRs with disease status, and machine learning. A later analysis re-examined previously published TCR beta repertoires from 610 or so donors and added high-resolution HLA genotyping to investigate patterns of TCR occurrence. The later analysis used no new phenotypic data to find candidate immune exposures, relying instead on TCR beta sequences and their occurrence across donors. In an earlier analysis of roughly 540 of the donors, high-throughput TCR beta sequencing was used to judge whether each TCR beta V gene segment behaved as functional or pseudogenic. Donor age, sex, ethnicity and CMV serostatus were collected together with the repertoire data. In a later genetic analysis, genome-wide SNP genotypes for about three fifths of the roughly 670 donors were used, and that subset was treated as a discovery cohort. All discovery cohort repertoires had been generated on a single sequencing platform. HLA typing included class I and class II loci at four-digit resolution. The number of typed donors differed by locus: about 620-640 for A, B, C, DRB1 and DQB1; 522 for DQA1; 606 for DPA1; and roughly 470 for DPB1. Roughly 5 DR-DQ haplotypes were handled as single units for association and clustering, since linkage in the cohort was strong. On average, roughly 200,000 unique TCR beta nucleotide sequences were sequenced per donor among several hundred genotyped donors of the cohort, with roughly 19% of those sequences being non-productive. Findings and caveats that apply to the study as a whole: A later genetic analysis associated a missense DCLRE1C variant with V-gene and J-gene trimming of TCR beta chains, and an independent cohort replicated the association. In an earlier analysis of 587 of the donors, most TCR beta V segments were observed in productive rearrangements about 90% or about 30% of the time, broadly matching IMGT annotations. Compared with equally common non-associated chains, HLA-associated TCR beta chains in a later analysis were more clonally expanded and had lower generation probabilities. A later analysis associated 17,000 or so TCR beta sequences with specific HLA alleles at a false discovery rate of 0.05. The authors suggested that the approach could potentially be extended to other disease states and immunological phenotypes. According to a later analysis, TCR association rates differed among HLA loci, with DRB1 alleles showing the most associated TCRs and HLA-C alleles showing the fewest. In both the original and validation cohorts, the classifier was reported to diagnose cytomegalovirus status with high specificity and sensitivity. Compared with the approximately 720-donor mean, donors in an Asian-associated ancestry cluster had fewer N-insertions in productive TCRs, according to a later genetic analysis. A cluster of highly shared sequence variants was judged likely to be a technical artifact of the sequencing pipeline. A further reported finding was that TCR beta sequences accurately predicted the HLA-A and HLA-B alleles for most subjects in the first cohort. In a later analysis, several top co-occurrence clusters were reported to appear linked to parvovirus B19, influenza, CMV and Epstein-Barr virus. CMV serostatus was the only immune exposure information available for the cohort. Across donors, most TCR sequences were observed very rarely, whereas some public TCRs were present in many individuals. About 15 rarely observed V segments, including chromosome 9 orphons, were excluded from the earlier analysis of about 600 of the donors because counts were too low. A total of 150 to 200 TCR beta chains were listed by the study as associated with cytomegalovirus. A later analysis found that most CMV-associated TCR beta chains appeared HLA-restricted, with HLA associations seemingly driven largely by CMV exposure. Because HLA typing was unavailable for some donors at each locus, only the typed subset was used in association tests. Correlated functional status among segregating V segments might reflect linkage disequilibrium, but an unknown experimental factor could not be ruled out. The cohort was sequenced for TCR beta chains only, and without alpha or paired-chain data the features that could be detected were limited. The 87-base-pair reads could not distinguish some IMGT-functional V segments, including TRBV6-2 and TRBV6-3, so those segments were excluded. Assigning TCR associations to individual alleles was difficult when HLA alleles, especially DR and DQ, strongly co-occurred. A few of the identified cytomegalovirus-associated TCR beta chains were confirmed in vitro to be specific for cytomegalovirus antigens. The presence/absence analyses assumed that sequencing depth was roughly uniform across donors, and that assumption may not be true.

To prepare the library, the immunoSEQ multiplex PCR assay was applied. For the multiplex PCR, a mixture combining 60 forward primers for TCR Vbeta segments and 13 reverse primers for TCR Jbeta segments was used. Amplification of the CDR3 region of rearranged TCR beta genes was performed with a multiplex PCR assay on genomic DNA. On the Illumina HiSeq System, the amplified TCR beta libraries were sequenced as 87-base-pair reads. Per the source publication's procedure: A later analysis counted some 74 million unique TCR beta chains across the 500 to 850 repertoires, and roughly 9.9 million of these chains were shared by at least two donors. A nearest-neighbor algorithm error-corrected the raw reads and collapsed the reads into unique sequences, merging closely related sequences to remove PCR and sequencing errors. V, D and J gene segments were assigned by aligning CDR3 sequences to IMGT reference sequences. For a sequence to be retained, a match of at least six nucleotides to both a V gene segment and a J gene segment was required. Rearrangements were classified as productive when the CDR3 lacked stop codons and remained in frame with V and J, and all other rearrangements were classified as non-productive. Following IMGT convention, CDR3 was defined as the stretch from the second conserved V-encoded cysteine to the conserved J-encoded phenylalanine. Sequences without an unambiguous match to a single V gene segment were excluded from the earlier analysis of several hundred of the donors. An earlier analysis of several hundred of the donors called V segments functional above 56.7% productive rearrangements and segregating when the between-donor standard deviation exceeded 5%. A statistical classification framework was built to diagnose cytomegalovirus status from the catalog of TCR beta chain sequences. A later analysis assigned V and J genes by comparing TCR nucleotide sequences with IMGT/GENE-DB human TR gene sequences. A later analysis assigned CDR3 sequences and most-parsimonious VDJ recombination scenarios with the TCRdist pipeline. In a later analysis, every TCR beta chain was defined by the combination of its CDR3 amino acid sequence and its V-gene family, and reads without a unique V-gene family were dropped. To address suspected cross-contamination and a sequencing artifact, a later analysis removed a few hundred highly shared, low-generation-probability nucleotide sequences. For each public chain, a later analysis derived a clonal expansion index from normalized ranks of inferred template counts within each repertoire. A later analysis computed generation probabilities with a VDJ recombination model fitted to out-of-frame rearrangements, and checked the results against IGoR. A later analysis scored TCR-TCR, TCR-HLA and TCR-CMV co-occurrence with hypergeometric tests, applying a repertoire-size bias correction to TCR pairs. In a later analysis, false discovery rates were estimated by permuting HLA or CMV assignments 20 times. A later analysis grouped co-occurring TCRs with DBSCAN, adding TCRdist sequence similarity when clustering within HLA-allele-positive subsets. Repertoires with fewer than 30,000 or more than 120,000 public chains, plus five repertoires with anomalous nucleotide sharing, were excluded from co-occurrence clustering. TCRdb limited this immuneACCESS table to in-frame rearrangements with V and J called. A share of clones is missing; checked studies link under half to unresolved V genes, and the rest is unexplained. The DNA was the basis for D and trimming; V, J and clone size are from that table. Present in this sample are 35,000 to 55,000 clones, 70% to 80% of which were seen just once. 1.4% of the sample is in the top ten clones.

For this clone: Its target antigen remains unknown. The sample holds no much larger clone one base away, and base qualities are not on file.

The germline V gene (reference sequence) specifies MNHNY as CDR1 and SVGAGI as CDR2. At the junction V is shortened by 6 bases and J by 6 bases, with 15 bases in between. The cysteine opens and the phenylalanine closes a CDR3 of 14 amino acids. CDR3 DNA is the only sequence kept; it has 42 bases, read in frame from the first base. The cohort consisted of some 670 healthy bone marrow donors. At the time of sampling, every cohort member was nominally healthy, though immune exposures that went unrecorded were likely present. The donor tested CMV seronegative, placing the donor among the 350 to 400 seronegative members of the cohort. Every donor gave a peripheral blood sample, and the peripheral blood mononuclear cells from that sample were used for TCR beta sequencing. Genomic DNA extraction from the blood cell samples was performed with the Qiagen DNeasy Blood Extraction Kit.

Sequencing was done on a sample of PBMCs. The receptor was isolated from a man aged 30-40 years in good health and CMV-seronegative. This sequence uses TRBV6-6 and TRBJ1-5; the D gene assignment is ambiguous. In nucleotide form, the sequence is TGTGCCAGCAGCCAGGTTCAGCTCCCTCAGCCCCAGCATTTT. The encoded protein is CASSQVQLPQPQHF.